One sample yielded the 26 T cell receptor beta chains listed below, sequenced in a study of regulatory T cells in long-lasting Graves disease. Time point defined: newly diagnosed GD, antithyroid drugs for less than 3 months. The authors made the TCR library using RNA they extracted from PBMCs. With iRepertoire HTBI primers and Arm-PCR of CDR3 regions, TCR beta libraries were built. TCRdb re-derived calls from the multiplex PCR reads in MiXCR, one entry per CDR3 protein. The repertoire holds 350,000 to 500,000 distinct CDR3 sequences, with about 16% as singletons. These data are also associated with another study on T cells in Graves' hyperthyroidism and ophthalmopathy.

Specimen: peripheral blood mononuclear cells (PBMCs), collected at new diagnosis, from a patient treated with antithyroid drugs. Receptor source: a woman aged 25 to 45 with Graves disease.

V is TRBV20-1 and J is TRBJ1-2; D not certain. The V gene lost 0 bases and the J gene lost 4 bases, with 15 bases spanning the gap. CDR3 size: 15 residues. Germline assignment: CDR1 DFQATT and CDR2 SNEGSKA (reference sequence). The DNA for the CDR3 is TGCAGTGCTAGAGATCTTGCCGGGAAGGGCTATGGCTACACCTTC. Translating gives CSARDLAGKGYGYTF.

The table lists this clonotype with many counts. V gene TRBV4-1 combines with J gene TRBJ2-1, with a weak D call TRBD2 (5 bases). V gave up 4 bases and J gave up 4 bases, with 20 bases separating them. CDR3 size: 17 residues. Germline V lookup: CDR1 MGHRA, CDR2 YSYEKL. The CDR3 DNA is TGCGCCAGCAGCCGCCCCCTACCGAGGGAGCGGTACAATGAGCAGTTCTTC. Its protein product is CASSRPLPRERYNEQFF.

The CDR3 spells CASSIDGWTFGDQPQHF. The CDR3 DNA is TGTGCCAGTAGTATAGATGGATGGACATTTGGGGATCAGCCCCAGCATTTT. The chain uses TRBV19 and TRBJ1-5, with D maybe TRBD1 (5 bases). Per germline, CDR1 LNHDA and CDR2 SQIVND (reference sequence). The CDR3 totals 17 residues. Trimming took 0 bases from V and 5 from J, leaving 17 bases between them.

The V gene is TRBV4-1, the J gene TRBJ2-2, with a possible D match to TRBD1 (6 bases). The CDR3 contains 17 residues. Germline V gene lookup returns CDR1 MGHRA and CDR2 YSYEKL. Trimming left V 2 bases short and J 2 bases short, with 15 bases between. The CDR3 loop is CASSQLYGQFNTGELFF. The CDR3, as DNA: TGCGCCAGCAGCCAACTATACGGACAGTTCAACACCGGGGAGCTGTTTTTT.

The rearrangement joins TRBV7-9 to TRBJ1-2; D uncertain. The CDR3 is 13 amino acids. The V end was cut by 1 base, the J end by 9 bases, with 12 bases between. Germline CDR1 and CDR2: SEHNR and FQNEAQ (reference sequence). CDR3 DNA sequence: TGTGCCAGCAGCTTAGACCCGGGTATTAGCTACACCTTC. Protein product: CASSLDPGISYTF.

This clonotype was counted many times. The V gene is TRBV3-1, the J gene TRBJ2-5; maybe TRBD2 (5 bases). The CDR3 spans 13 residues. The V end lost 5 bases, the J end lost 4 bases, and 11 bases lay between the germline ends. CDR1 is LGHDT, CDR2 YNNKEL, per germline (reference sequence). The DNA of the CDR3 is TGTGCCAGCAGCTGGACTGGGCGAGAGACCCAGTACTTC. This sequence encodes CASSWTGRETQYF.

There are a few counts of this clonotype. This sequence joins TRBV4-1 and TRBJ1-3; D gene ambiguous. This CDR3 is built from 15 residues. V lost 0 bases and J 0 bases, leaving 6 bases between the germline ends. Germline lookup yields CDR1 MGHRA and CDR2 YSYEKL. The DNA of the CDR3 is TGCGCCAGCAGCCAAGATGGGAACTCTGGAAACACCATATATTTT. It is translated as CASSQDGNSGNTIYF.

Ten or more counts support this clonotype. The V and J genes are TRBV5-1 and TRBJ1-6; D might be TRBD1 (6 bases). Between the trimmed V and J ends, which lost 4 bases and 10 bases, there was a span of 21 bases. This CDR3 has 16 amino acids. Germline CDR1 is SGHRS and CDR2 is YFSETQ. The CDR3 loop reads CASSTTTGPFGSPLHF. The CDR3 DNA reads as TGCGCCAGCAGCACTACGACAGGTCCCTTTGGGTCACCCCTCCACTTT.

With regard to this clonotype: A much larger clone lies a single base off, so this may be a read error. The chain is built from TRBV6-5 and TRBJ2-7, with no clear D. In germline, CDR1 is MNHEY, CDR2 SVGAGI. The CDR3 is 13 residues long. CDR3 residues: CASSYFDRNEQHF. In nucleotides, the CDR3 is TGTGCCAGCAGTTACTTCGACCGGAACGAGCAGCACTTC.

In this sample, this clonotype turned up a few times. This chain joins TRBV7-6 and TRBJ1-1; no reliable D call. This CDR3 has 14 amino acids. V lost 6 bases and J 1 base, leaving 12 bases between the germline ends. CDR1 is SGHVS, CDR2 FNYEAQ, per germline. CDR3: CASRPTYTNTEAFF. In nucleotides, the CDR3 is TGTGCCAGCAGACCCACATACACGAACACTGAAGCTTTCTTT.

This clonotype appeared many times. The DNA for the CDR3 is TGTGCCAGCAGTTACTTGGGCCCCTACGAGCAGTACTTC. Its translation is CASSYLGPYEQYF. This chain connects TRBV6-5 to TRBJ2-7; the D is unclear. Trimming removed 1 base at V and 2 bases at J, with 6 bases between. CDR1 is MNHEY and CDR2 is SVGAGI in the germline V gene. This CDR3 region has 13 residues.

This chain uses TRBV9 with TRBJ1-5; 8 nucleotides line up with TRBD1. The CDR3 runs to 14 residues. Germline V gives CDR1 SGDLS, CDR2 YYNGEE. Unmatched junction bases numbered 8, after V lost 4 bases and J lost 8 bases. CDR3 in DNA: TGTGCCAGCAGCTCCGGACAGGGTGGTGAGCCCCAGCATTTT. Amino acids: CASSSGQGGEPQHF.

For this clonotype: A much larger clone sits a single nucleotide away, making a read error possible. The J gene is TRBJ2-1, the V gene TRBV3-1; tentatively, D is TRBD2 (6 bases). The V end lost 2 bases, the J end lost 0 bases, and 14 bases lay between the germline ends. The CDR3 extends over 17 amino acids. CDR1 and CDR2 (germline): LGHDT, YNNKEL (reference sequence). The CDR3 spells CASSQYLAGSSYNEQFF. Here the CDR3 DNA reads TGTGCCAGCAGCCAATATCTGGCGGGGAGCTCCTACAATGAGCAGTTCTTC.

This clonotype was counted at least ten times. The CDR3 bases are TGTGCCAGCAGTGAGGAGGTTAACTATGGCTACACCTTC. The encoded protein is CASSEEVNYGYTF. V usage is TRBV6-1 and J usage is TRBJ1-2; D remains ambiguous. V lost 3 bases and J lost 1, with 6 bases in between. The CDR3 loop spans 13 amino acids. CDR1 and CDR2 from the germline V gene are MNHNS and SASEGT.

In the case of this clonotype: A much bigger clone sits one base away, suggesting this may be a read error. The conserved phenylalanine or tryptophan normally closing the CDR3 is absent here, so this likely arose from a read error. The genes are TRBV3-1 and TRBJ2-7; D is perhaps TRBD2 (6 bases). Germline assignment: CDR1 LGHDT and CDR2 YNNKEL (reference sequence). V was trimmed by 4 bases and J by 4 bases, leaving 14 bases between them. This CDR3 is built from 14 residues. For the CDR3, the DNA is TGTGCCAGCAGCCCGGGGGATGGGGGGTACGAGCAGTACCTC. It is translated as CASSPGDGGYEQYL.

V gene TRBV20-1 combines with J gene TRBJ2-1; 9 bases map to TRBD2. Trimming cost V 5 bases and J 3 bases; bases outside gene matches: 14. The CDR3 runs to 17 residues. Germline V gene lookup returns CDR1 DFQATT and CDR2 SNEGSKA (reference sequence). The CDR3 protein is CSAVGTSGLAHYNEQFF. In DNA, the CDR3 is TGCAGTGCTGTGGGCACTTCGGGACTAGCCCACTACAATGAGCAGTTCTTC.

This clonotype has at least ten counts. The V and J genes are TRBV28 and TRBJ2-1; 9 nucleotides match TRBD1. The length of the CDR3 is 14 residues. Germline CDR1 is MDHEN and CDR2 is SYDVKM. V gave up 5 bases and J gave up 5 bases; unmatched junction bases: 4. In nucleotides, the CDR3 is TGTGCCAGCAGTCTCCGGGACAGGGACAATGAGCAGTTCTTC. Its translation: CASSLRDRDNEQFF.

In its sample, this clonotype was seen many times. V is TRBV9 and J is TRBJ2-7, with 7 bases aligning to TRBD2. The CDR3 spans 18 residues. J was trimmed by 2 bases and V by 6 bases; bases with no gene match: 20. Germline CDR1 SGDLS, CDR2 YYNGEE. The CDR3 coding sequence is TGTGCCAGCATCCGTAGCCTTGGGGGGGGAGGGCCCGCCTACGAGCAGTACTTC. As protein: CASIRSLGGGGPAYEQYF.

This clonotype was counted at least ten times. This rearrangement joins TRBV15 to TRBJ1-5, with D perhaps TRBD1 (5 bases). This CDR3 has 15 residues. Germline loops: CDR1 LNHNV, CDR2 YYDKDF (reference sequence). V gave up 1 base and J gave up 0 bases, with 7 bases separating them. CDR3 nucleotides: TGTGCCACCAGCAGAGGGGGGATTAGCAATCAGCCCCAGCATTTT. It codes for CATSRGGISNQPQHF.

As regards this clonotype: The junction shows a germline mismatch at one end, possibly a read error. V gene TRBV20-1 combines with J gene TRBJ1-1; TRBD1 matches at 8 bases. CDR3 length equals 14 residues. Per the germline V gene, CDR1 is DFQATT and CDR2 is SNEGSKA (reference sequence). The CDR3 nucleotides are TGCAGTGCTCCAACGGACAGGGCGAACACTGAGGCTTTCTTT. Its translation: CSAPTDRANTEAFF.

In the case of this clonotype: This clone may be a read error of a much larger clone one base away. V is TRBV7-9 and J is TRBJ2-5, with a weak D call TRBD2 (5 bases). This CDR3 has 14 amino acids. Trimming stripped 2 bases from V and 0 bases from J, with 7 bases between. From germline, CDR1 is SEHNR and CDR2 FQNEAQ (reference sequence). CDR3 sequence reads: CASSLREYQETQYF. The CDR3 nucleotides are TGTGCCAGCAGCTTAAGGGAGTACCAAGAGACCCAGTACTTC.

The chain has TRBV7-9 and TRBJ2-7, with 9 bases identical to TRBD2. Trimming took 5 bases from V and 0 from J; bases not matched to a gene: 8. The germline CDR1 and CDR2 sequences are SEHNR and FQNEAQ (reference sequence). The CDR3 is 16 amino acids. The CDR3 loop is CASSTLAGSPSYEQYF. For the CDR3, the DNA is TGTGCCAGCAGCACACTAGCGGGCTCGCCCTCCTACGAGCAGTACTTC. Combining the CDR3 with reference TRBV7-9 and TRBJ2-7 gives the whole variable domain DTGVSQNPRHKITKRGQNVTFRCDPISEHNRLYWYRQTLGQGPEFLTYFQNEAQLEKSRLLSDRFSAERPKGSFSTLEIQRTEQGDSAMYLCASSTLAGSPSYEQYFGPGTRLTVT.

This clonotype appeared a single time. A much larger clone is a single base away; this may be a read error. This chain uses TRBV6-5 with TRBJ1-5; 7 bases are a match to TRBD1. V was pared by 0 bases and J by 4 bases, with 6 bases of the junction left unmatched. This CDR3 is 16 amino acids long. Germline CDR1 reads MNHEY; CDR2 reads SVGAGI. CDR3 sequence: CASSYSSRGFNQPQHF. Here the CDR3 DNA reads TGTGCCAGCAGTTACTCGAGCAGGGGGTTTAATCAGCCCCAGCATTTT.

This clonotype has a count of ten or more. This chain connects TRBV7-6 to TRBJ2-3, with D perhaps matching TRBD2 (5 bases). V was pared by 0 bases and J by 0 bases, with 10 bases between. The CDR3 consists of 16 residues. The germline CDR1 and CDR2 sequences are SGHVS and FNYEAQ. The CDR3, as DNA: TGTGCCAGCAGCTTAGCAGCGGATCCTAGCACAGATACGCAGTATTTT. Its protein product is CASSLAADPSTDTQYF.

This chain uses TRBV27 with TRBJ2-1; weak D call: TRBD1 (6 bases). Germline V CDR1 and CDR2: MNHEY, SMNVEV (reference sequence). The CDR3 loop spans 13 amino acids. The V end was cut by 5 bases, the J end by 8 bases, with 13 bases between. The CDR3 bases are TGTGCCAGCAGTCTCACAGGGATCCATGAGCAGTTCTTC. Translating it yields CASSLTGIHEQFF.

This clonotype was seen at least ten times. The chain uses TRBV5-1 and TRBJ2-7; D tentatively reads TRBD1 or TRBD2 (5 bases each). This CDR3 comprises 14 residues. Trimming removed 3 bases at V and 6 bases at J, with 16 bases between. Germline CDR1 and CDR2: SGHRS and YFSETQ. CDR3 amino acids: CASSSRDGWAEQYF. CDR3 DNA sequence: TGCGCCAGCAGCTCCCGGGACGGATGGGCCGAGCAGTACTTC.